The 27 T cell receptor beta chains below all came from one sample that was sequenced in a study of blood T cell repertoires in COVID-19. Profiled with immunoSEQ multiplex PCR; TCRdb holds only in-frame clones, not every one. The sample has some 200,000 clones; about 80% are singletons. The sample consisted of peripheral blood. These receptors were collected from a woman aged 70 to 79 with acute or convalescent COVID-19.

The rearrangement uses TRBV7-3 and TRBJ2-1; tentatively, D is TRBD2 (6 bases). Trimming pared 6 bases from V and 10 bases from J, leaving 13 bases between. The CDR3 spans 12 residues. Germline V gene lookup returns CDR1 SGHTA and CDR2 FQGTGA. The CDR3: CASSLPEGEQFF. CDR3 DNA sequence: TGTGCCAGCAGTCTTCCGGAGGGAGAGCAGTTCTTC.

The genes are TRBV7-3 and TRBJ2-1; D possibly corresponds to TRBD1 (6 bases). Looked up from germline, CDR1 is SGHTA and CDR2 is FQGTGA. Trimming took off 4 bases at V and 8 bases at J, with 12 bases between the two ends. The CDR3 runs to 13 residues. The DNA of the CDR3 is TGTGCCAGCAGCTCCGAGGGGGTGGATGAGCAGTTCTTC. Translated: CASSSEGVDEQFF.

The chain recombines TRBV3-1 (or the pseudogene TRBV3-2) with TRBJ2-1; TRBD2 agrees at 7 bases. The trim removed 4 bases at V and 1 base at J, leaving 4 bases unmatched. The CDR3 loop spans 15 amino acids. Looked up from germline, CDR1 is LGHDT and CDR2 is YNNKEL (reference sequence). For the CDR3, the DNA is TGTGCCAGCAGCCGCCTTAGCGGGTCCTACAATGAGCAGTTCTTC. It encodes CASSRLSGSYNEQFF.

CDR3: CATGADTQYF. In DNA form, the CDR3 reads TGTGCCACAGGGGCAGATACGCAGTATTTT. The chain has TRBV6-5 and TRBJ2-3; perhaps TRBD1 as D (6 bases). The CDR3 spans 10 residues. Germline V CDR1 and CDR2: MNHEY, SVGAGI. Trimming took off 10 bases at V and 4 bases at J, with 6 bases between the two ends.

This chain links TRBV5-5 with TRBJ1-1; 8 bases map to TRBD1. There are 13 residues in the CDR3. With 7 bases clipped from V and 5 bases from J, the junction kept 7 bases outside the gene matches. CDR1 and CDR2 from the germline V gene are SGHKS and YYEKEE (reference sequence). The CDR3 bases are TGTGCCAGCGGTCGGACAGGGAAAACTGAAGCTTTCTTT. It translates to CASGRTGKTEAFF.

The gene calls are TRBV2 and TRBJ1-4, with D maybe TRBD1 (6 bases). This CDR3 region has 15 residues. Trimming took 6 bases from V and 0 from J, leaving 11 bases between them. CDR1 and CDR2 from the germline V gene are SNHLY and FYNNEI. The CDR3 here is CASSQDRSTNEKLFF. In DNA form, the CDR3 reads TGTGCCAGCAGCCAGGACAGATCAACTAATGAAAAACTGTTTTTT.

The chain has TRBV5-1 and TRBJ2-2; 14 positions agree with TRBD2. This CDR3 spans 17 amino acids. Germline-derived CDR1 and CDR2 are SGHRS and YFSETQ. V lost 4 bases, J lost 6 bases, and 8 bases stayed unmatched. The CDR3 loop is CASSEGLAGAGSGELFF. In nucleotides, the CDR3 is TGCGCCAGCAGCGAGGGACTAGCGGGAGCAGGGTCCGGGGAGCTGTTTTTT.

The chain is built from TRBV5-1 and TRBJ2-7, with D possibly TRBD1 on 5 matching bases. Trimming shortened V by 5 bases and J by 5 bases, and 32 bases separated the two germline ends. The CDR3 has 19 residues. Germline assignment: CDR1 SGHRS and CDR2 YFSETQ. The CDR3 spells CASRYAGSLLVPFSDEQYF. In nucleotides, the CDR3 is TGCGCCAGCAGATATGCAGGGTCACTTCTCGTCCCCTTCAGCGACGAGCAGTACTTC. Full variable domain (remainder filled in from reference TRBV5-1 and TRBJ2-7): KAGVTQTPRYLIKTRGQQVTLSCSPISGHRSVSWYQQTPGQGLQFLFEYFSETQRNKGNFPGRFSGRQFSNSRSEMNVSTLELGDSALYLCASRYAGSLLVPFSDEQYFGPGTRLTVT.

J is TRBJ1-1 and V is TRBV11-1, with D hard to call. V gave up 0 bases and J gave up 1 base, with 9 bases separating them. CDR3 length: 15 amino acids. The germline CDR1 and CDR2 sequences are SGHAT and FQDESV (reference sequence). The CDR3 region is CASSLARRRNTEAFF. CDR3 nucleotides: TGTGCCAGCAGCTTAGCGAGACGGAGGAACACTGAAGCTTTCTTT.

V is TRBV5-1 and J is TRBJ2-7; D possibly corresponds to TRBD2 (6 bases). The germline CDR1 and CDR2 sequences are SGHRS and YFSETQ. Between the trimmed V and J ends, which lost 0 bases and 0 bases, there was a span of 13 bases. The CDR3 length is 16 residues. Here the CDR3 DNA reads TGCGCCAGCAGCTTGGATGGGACTTACAGCTCCTACGAGCAGTACTTC. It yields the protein CASSLDGTYSSYEQYF. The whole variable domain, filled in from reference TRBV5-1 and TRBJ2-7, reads KAGVTQTPRYLIKTRGQQVTLSCSPISGHRSVSWYQQTPGQGLQFLFEYFSETQRNKGNFPGRFSGRQFSNSRSEMNVSTLELGDSALYLCASSLDGTYSSYEQYFGPGTRLTVT.

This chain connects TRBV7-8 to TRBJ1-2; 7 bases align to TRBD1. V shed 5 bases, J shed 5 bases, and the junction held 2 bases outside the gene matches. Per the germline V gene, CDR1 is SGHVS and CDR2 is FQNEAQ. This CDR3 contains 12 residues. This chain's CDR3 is CASSQTGYGYTF. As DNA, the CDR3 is TGTGCCAGCAGCCAGACAGGGTATGGCTACACCTTC.

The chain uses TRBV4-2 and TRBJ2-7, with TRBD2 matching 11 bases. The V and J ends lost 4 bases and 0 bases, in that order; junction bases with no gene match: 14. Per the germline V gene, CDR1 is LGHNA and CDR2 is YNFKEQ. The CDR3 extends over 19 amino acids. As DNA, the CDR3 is TGTGCCAGCAGCCCGGTTATCGGGCTAGCGGGAGGTTACTCCTACGAGCAGTACTTC. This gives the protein CASSPVIGLAGGYSYEQYF.

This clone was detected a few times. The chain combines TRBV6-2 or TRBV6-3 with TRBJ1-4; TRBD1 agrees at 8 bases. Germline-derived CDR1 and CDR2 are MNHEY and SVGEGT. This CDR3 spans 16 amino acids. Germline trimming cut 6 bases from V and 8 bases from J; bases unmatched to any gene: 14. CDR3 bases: TGTGCCAGCAGCGATCTCACGGACAGGGTTAGCGAAAAACTGTTTTTT. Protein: CASSDLTDRVSEKLFF.

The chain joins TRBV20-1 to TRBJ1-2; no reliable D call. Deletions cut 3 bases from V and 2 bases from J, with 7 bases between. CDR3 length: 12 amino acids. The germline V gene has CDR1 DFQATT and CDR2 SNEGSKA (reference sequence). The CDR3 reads CSASQNNYGYTF. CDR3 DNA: TGCAGTGCTAGTCAGAACAACTATGGCTACACCTTC.

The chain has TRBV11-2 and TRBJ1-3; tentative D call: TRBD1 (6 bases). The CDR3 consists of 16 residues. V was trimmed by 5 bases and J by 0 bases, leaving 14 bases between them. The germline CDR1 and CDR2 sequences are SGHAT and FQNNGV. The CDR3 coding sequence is TGTGCCAGCAGCAGAGGCAGGGGATCCTCTGGAAACACCATATATTTT. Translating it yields CASSRGRGSSGNTIYF.

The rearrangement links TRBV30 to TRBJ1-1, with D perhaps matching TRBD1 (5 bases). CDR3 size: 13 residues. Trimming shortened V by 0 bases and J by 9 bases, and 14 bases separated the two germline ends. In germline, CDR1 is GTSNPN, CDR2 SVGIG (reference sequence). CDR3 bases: TGTGCCTGGAGTGTGTCAGGGCGAAGGAAAGCTTTCTTT. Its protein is CAWSVSGRRKAFF.

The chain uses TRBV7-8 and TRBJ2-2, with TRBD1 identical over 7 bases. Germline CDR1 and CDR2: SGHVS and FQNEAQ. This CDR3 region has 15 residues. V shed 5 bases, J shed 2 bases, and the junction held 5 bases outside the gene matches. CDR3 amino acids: CASSTRDRNTGELFF. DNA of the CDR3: TGTGCCAGCAGCACCCGGGACAGAAACACCGGGGAGCTGTTTTTT. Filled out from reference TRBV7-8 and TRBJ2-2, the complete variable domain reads GAGVSQSPRYKVAKRGQDVALRCDPISGHVSLFWYQQALGQGPEFLTYFQNEAQLDKSGLPSDRFFAERPEGSVSTLKIQRTQQEDSAVYLCASSTRDRNTGELFFGEGSRLTVL.

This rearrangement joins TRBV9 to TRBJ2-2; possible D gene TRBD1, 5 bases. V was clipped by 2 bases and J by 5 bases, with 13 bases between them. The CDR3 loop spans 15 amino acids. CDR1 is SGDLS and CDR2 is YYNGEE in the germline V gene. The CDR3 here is CASSVSAGKTGELFF. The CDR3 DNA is TGTGCCAGCAGCGTCTCGGCAGGGAAGACCGGGGAGCTGTTTTTT.

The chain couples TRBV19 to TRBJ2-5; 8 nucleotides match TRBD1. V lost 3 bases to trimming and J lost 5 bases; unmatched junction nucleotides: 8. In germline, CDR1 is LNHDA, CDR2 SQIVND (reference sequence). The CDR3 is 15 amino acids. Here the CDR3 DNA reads TGTGCCAGTAGTATGAGCAGGGGGCTAAGGGAGACCCAGTACTTC. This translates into CASSMSRGLRETQYF.

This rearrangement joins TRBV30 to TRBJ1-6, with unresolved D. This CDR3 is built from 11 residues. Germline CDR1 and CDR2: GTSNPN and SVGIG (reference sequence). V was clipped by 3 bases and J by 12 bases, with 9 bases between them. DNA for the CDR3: TGTGCCTGGAGCTCAACAGTACCCCTCCACTTT. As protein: CAWSSTVPLHF. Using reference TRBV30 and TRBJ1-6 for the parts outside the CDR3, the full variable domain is SQTIHQWPATLVQPVGSPLSLECTVEGTSNPNLYWYRQAAGRGLQLLFYSVGIGQISSEVPQNLSASRPQDRQFILSSKKLLLSDSGFYLCAWSSTVPLHFGNGTRLTVT.

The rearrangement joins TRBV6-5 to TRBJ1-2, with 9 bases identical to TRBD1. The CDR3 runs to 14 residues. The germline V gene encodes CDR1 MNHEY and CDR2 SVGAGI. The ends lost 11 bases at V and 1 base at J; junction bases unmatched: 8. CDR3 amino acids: CAVTGGTGNYGYTF. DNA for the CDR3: TGTGCCGTCACAGGGGGCACGGGTAACTATGGCTACACCTTC.

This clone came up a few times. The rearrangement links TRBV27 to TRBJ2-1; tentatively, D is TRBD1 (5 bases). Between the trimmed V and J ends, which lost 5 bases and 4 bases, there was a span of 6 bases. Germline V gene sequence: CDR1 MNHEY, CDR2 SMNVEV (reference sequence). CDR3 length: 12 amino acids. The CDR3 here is CASSPGYNEQFF. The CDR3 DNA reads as TGTGCCAGCAGTCCAGGGTACAATGAGCAGTTCTTC.

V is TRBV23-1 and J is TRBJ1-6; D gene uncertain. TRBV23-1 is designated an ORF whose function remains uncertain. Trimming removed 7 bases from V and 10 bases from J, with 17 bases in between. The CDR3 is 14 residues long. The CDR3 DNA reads TGCGCCAGCAATCGAACCGGGGAAGGCTCACCCCTCCACTTT. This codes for CASNRTGEGSPLHF.

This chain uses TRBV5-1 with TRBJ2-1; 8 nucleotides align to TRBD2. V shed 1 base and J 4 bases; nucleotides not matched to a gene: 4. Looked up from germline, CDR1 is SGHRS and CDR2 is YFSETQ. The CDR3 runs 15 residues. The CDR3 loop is CASSLFAGGYNEQFF. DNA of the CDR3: TGCGCCAGCAGCTTGTTCGCGGGAGGATACAATGAGCAGTTCTTC.

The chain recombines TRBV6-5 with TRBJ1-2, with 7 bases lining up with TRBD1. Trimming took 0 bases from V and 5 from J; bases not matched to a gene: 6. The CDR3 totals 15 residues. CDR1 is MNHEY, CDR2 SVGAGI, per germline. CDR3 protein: CASSYSATGDYGYTF. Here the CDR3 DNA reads TGTGCCAGCAGTTACTCGGCCACAGGGGATTATGGCTACACCTTC.

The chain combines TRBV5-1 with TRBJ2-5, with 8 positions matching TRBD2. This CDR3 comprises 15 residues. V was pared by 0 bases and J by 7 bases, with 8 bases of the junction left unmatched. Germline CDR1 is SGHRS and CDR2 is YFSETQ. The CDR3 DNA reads TGCGCCAGCAGCTTGGCACGGGAGGGCCCAGGGACCCAGTACTTC. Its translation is CASSLAREGPGTQYF.

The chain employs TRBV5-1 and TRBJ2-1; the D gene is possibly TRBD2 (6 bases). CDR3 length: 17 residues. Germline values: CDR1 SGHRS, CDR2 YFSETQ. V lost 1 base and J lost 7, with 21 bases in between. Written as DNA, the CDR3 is TGCGCCAGCAGCTTGAGCGGGCTAGCCGACGGTAGAAATGAGCAGTTCTTC. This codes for CASSLSGLADGRNEQFF.